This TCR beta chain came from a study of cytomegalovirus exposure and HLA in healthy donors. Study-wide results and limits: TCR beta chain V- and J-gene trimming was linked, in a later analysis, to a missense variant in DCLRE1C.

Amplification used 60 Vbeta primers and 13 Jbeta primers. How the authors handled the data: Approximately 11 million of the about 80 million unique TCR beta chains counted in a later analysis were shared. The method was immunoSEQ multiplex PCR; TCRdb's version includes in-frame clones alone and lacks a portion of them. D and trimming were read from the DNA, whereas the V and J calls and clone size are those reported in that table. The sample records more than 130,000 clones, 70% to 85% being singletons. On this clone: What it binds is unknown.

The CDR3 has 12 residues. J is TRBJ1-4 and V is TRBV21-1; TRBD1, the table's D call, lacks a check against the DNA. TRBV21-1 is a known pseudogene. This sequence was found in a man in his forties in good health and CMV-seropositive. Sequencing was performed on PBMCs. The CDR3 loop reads CASRQGWEKLFF. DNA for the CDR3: TGTGCCAGCCGACAGGGGTGGGAAAAACTGTTTTTT.